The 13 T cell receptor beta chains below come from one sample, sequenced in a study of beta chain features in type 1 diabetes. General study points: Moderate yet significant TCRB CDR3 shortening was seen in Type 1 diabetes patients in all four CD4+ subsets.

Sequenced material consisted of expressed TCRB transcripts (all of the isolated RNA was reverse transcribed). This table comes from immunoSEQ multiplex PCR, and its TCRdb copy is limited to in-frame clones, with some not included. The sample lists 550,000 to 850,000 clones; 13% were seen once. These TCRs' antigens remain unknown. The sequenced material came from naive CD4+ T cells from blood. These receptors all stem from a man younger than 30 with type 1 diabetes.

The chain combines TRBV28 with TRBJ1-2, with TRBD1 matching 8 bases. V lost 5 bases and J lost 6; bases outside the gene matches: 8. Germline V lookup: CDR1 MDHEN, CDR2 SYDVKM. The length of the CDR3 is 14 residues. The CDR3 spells CASSPSDRVHGYTF. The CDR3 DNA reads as TGTGCCAGCAGTCCCTCGGACAGGGTCCATGGCTACACCTTC.

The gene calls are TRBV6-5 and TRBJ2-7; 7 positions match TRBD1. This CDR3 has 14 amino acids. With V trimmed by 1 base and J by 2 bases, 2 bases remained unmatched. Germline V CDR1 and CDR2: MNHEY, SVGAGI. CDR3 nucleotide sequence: TGTGCCAGCAGTTACTTGACAGGGCCCTACGAGCAGTACTTC. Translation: CASSYLTGPYEQYF.

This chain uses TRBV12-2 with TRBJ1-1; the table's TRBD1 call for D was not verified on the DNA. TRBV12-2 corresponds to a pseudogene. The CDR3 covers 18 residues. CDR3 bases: TGTGCAAGTCGCTTAGTATTGTGCACAGGCCTTCGGAACACTGAAGCTTTCTTT. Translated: CASRLVLCTGLRNTEAFF.

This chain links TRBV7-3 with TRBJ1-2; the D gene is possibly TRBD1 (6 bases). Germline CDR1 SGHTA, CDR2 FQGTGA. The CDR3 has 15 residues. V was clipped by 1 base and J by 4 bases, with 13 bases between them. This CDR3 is CASSLNGGGTYGYTF. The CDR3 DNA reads TGTGCCAGCAGCTTAAATGGAGGGGGAACCTATGGCTACACCTTC.

This CDR3 is CSVEPFSPGQGANTEAFF. CDR3 sequence (DNA): TGCAGCGTTGAACCCTTTTCCCCGGGACAGGGGGCGAACACTGAAGCTTTCTTT. The rearrangement links TRBV29-1 to TRBJ1-1, with 12 bases that match TRBD1. This CDR3 is 18 amino acids long. Unmatched junction bases numbered 11, after V lost 2 bases and J lost 1 base. Germline V gives CDR1 SQVTM, CDR2 ANQGSEA.

This chain's CDR3 is CASSQGLNNQPQHF. In DNA form, the CDR3 reads TGTGCCAGCAGCCAAGGACTGAACAATCAGCCCCAGCATTTT. This sequence joins TRBV7-8 and TRBJ1-5, with no clear D. CDR1 and CDR2 (germline): SGHVS, FQNEAQ. CDR3 size: 14 residues. V dropped 5 bases and J dropped 3 bases, with 11 bases sitting between them.

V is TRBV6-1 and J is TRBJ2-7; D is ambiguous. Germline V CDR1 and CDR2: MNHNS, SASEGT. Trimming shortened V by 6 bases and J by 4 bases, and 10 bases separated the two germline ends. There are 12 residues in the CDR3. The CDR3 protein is CASSPLLYEQYF. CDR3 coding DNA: TGTGCCAGCAGCCCGCTCTTGTACGAGCAGTACTTC.

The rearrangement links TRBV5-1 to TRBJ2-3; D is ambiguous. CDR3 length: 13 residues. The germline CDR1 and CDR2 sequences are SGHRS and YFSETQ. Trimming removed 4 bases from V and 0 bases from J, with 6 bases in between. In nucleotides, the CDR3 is TGCGCCAGCAGCGTTCCTAGCACAGATACGCAGTATTTT. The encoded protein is CASSVPSTDTQYF.

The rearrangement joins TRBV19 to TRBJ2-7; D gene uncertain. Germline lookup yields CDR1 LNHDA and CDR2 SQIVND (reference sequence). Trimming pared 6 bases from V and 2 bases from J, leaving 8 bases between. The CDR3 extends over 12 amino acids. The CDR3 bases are TGTGCCAGTAGGGATCACGCCTACGAGCAGTACTTC. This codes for CASRDHAYEQYF. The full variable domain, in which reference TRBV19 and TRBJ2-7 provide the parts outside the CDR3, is DGGITQSPKYLFRKEGQNVTLSCEQNLNHDAMYWYRQDPGQGLRLIYYSQIVNDFQKGDIAEGYSVSREKKESFPLTVTSAQKNPTAFYLCASRDHAYEQYFGPGTRLTVT.

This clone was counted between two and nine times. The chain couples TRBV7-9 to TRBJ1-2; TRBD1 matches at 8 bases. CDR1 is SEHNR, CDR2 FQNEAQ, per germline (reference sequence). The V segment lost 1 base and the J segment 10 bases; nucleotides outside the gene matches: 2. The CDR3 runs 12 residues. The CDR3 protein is CASSLGQGNYTF. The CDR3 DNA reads TGTGCCAGCAGCTTAGGACAGGGGAACTACACCTTC.

Written as DNA, the CDR3 is TGCGCCAGCAGCCAATGGGCCTTTCAGCCCCAGCATTTT. It specifies CASSQWAFQPQHF. This chain links TRBV4-1 with TRBJ1-5; no definite D call. The germline V gene has CDR1 MGHRA and CDR2 YSYEKL. This CDR3 is built from 13 residues. Deletions cut 2 bases from V and 6 bases from J, with 8 bases between.

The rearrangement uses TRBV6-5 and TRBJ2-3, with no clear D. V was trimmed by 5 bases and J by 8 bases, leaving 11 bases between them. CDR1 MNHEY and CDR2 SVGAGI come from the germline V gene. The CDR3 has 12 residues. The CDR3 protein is CASSEALGTQYF. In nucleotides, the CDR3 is TGTGCCAGCAGTGAAGCTTTGGGTACGCAGTATTTT.

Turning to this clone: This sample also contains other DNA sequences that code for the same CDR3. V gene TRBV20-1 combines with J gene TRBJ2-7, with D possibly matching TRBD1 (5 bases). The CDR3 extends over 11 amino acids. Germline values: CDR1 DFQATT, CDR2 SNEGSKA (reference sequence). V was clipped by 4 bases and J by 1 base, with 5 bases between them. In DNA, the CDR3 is TGCAGTGCTACAGGGTCCTACGAGCAGTACTTC. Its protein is CSATGSYEQYF.